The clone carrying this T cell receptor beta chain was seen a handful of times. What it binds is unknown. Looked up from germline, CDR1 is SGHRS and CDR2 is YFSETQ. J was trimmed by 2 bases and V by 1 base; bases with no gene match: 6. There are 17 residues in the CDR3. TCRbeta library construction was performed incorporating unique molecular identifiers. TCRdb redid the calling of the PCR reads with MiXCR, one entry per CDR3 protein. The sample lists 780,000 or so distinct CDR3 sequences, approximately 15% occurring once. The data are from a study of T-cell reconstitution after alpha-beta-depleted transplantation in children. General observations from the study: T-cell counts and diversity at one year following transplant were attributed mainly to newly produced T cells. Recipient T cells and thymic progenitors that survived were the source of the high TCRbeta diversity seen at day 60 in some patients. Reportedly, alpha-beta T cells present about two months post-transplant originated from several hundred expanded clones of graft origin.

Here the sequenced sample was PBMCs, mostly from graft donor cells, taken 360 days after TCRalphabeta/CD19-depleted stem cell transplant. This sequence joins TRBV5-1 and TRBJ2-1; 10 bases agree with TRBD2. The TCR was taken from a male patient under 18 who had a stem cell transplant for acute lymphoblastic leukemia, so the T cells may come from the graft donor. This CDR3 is CASSLLASGGPYNEQFF. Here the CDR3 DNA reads TGCGCCAGCAGCTTGCTTGCTAGCGGGGGCCCCTACAATGAGCAGTTCTTC.